The T cell receptor (beta chain) described here comes from a study of monozygotic twins with inflammatory bowel disease. This CDR3 has 12 residues. The V gene's germline CDR1 is DFQATT and CDR2 SNEGSKA (reference sequence). TCRdb reprocessed the 5' RACE reads and keeps a single row for each CDR3 protein, giving no DNA. The sample has more than 300,000 distinct CDR3 sequences; the top ten hold roughly 5.8%. Sequenced material: blood. The rearrangement joins TRBV20-1 to TRBJ2-5. The clonotype was recovered from a human donor with ulcerative colitis or Crohn's disease, or a healthy co-twin of an affected twin (not recorded which). The CDR3 loop is CSARTNQETQYF.